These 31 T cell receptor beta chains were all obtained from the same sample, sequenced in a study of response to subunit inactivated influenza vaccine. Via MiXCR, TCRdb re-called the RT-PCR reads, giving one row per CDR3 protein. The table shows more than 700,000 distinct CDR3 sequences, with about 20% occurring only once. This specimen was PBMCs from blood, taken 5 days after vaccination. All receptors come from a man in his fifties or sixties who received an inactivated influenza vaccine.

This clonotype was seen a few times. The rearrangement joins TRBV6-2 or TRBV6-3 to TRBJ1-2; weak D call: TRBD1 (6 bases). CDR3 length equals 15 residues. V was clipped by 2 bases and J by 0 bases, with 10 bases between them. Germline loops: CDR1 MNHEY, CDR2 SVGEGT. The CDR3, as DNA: TGTGCCAGCAGTTACCCGACAGGAGCTAACTATGGCTACACCTTC. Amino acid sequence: CASSYPTGANYGYTF.

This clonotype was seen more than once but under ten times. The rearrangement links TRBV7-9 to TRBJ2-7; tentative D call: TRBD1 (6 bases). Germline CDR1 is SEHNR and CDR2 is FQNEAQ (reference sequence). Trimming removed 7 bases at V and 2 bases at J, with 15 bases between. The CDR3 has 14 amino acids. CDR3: CASILTGGPYEQYF. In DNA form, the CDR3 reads TGTGCCAGCATCCTGACAGGTGGCCCCTACGAGCAGTACTTC.

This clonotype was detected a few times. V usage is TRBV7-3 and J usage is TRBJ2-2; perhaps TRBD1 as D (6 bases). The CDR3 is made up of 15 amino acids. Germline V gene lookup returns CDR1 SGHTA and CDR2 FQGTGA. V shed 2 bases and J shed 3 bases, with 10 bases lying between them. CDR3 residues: CASSLDRTDTGELFF. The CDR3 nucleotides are TGTGCCAGCAGCTTAGACAGGACCGACACCGGGGAGCTGTTTTTT. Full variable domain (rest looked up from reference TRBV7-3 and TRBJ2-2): GAGVSQTPSNKVTEKGKYVELRCDPISGHTALYWYRQSLGQGPEFLIYFQGTGAADDSGLPNDRFFAVRPEGSVSTLKIQRTERGDSAVYLCASSLDRTDTGELFFGEGSRLTVL.

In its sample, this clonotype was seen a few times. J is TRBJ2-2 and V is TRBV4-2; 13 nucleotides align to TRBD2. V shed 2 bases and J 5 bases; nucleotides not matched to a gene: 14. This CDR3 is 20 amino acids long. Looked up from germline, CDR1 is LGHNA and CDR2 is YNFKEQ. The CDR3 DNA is TGTGCCAGCAGCCAACCTACTAGCGGGGGGGTTATATTGGGTACCGGGGAGCTGTTTTTT. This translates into CASSQPTSGGVILGTGELFF.

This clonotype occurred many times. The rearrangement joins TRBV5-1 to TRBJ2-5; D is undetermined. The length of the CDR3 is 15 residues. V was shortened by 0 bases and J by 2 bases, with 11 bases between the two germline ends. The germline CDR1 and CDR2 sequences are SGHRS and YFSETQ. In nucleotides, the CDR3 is TGCGCCAGCAGCTTGGTTATCGGAAGGCAAGAGACCCAGTACTTC. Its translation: CASSLVIGRQETQYF. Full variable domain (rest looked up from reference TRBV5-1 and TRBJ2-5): KAGVTQTPRYLIKTRGQQVTLSCSPISGHRSVSWYQQTPGQGLQFLFEYFSETQRNKGNFPGRFSGRQFSNSRSEMNVSTLELGDSALYLCASSLVIGRQETQYFGPGTRLLVL.

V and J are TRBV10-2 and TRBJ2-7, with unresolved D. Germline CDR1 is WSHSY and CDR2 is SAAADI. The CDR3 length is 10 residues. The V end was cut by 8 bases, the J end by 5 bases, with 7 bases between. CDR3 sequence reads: CASARDEQYF. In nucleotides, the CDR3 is TGCGCCAGCGCTCGGGACGAGCAGTACTTC.

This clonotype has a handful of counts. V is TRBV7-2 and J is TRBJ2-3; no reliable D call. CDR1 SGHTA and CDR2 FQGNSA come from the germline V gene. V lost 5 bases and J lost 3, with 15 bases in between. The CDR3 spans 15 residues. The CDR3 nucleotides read TGTGCCAGCAGCCGGACCGTAGCAAGAACAGATACGCAGTATTTT. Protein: CASSRTVARTDTQYF.

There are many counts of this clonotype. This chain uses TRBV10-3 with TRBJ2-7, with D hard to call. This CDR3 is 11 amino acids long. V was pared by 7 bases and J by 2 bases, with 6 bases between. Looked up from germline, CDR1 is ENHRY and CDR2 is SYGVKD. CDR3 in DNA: TGTGCCATCAAAGAGACCTACGAGCAGTACTTC. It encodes CAIKETYEQYF.

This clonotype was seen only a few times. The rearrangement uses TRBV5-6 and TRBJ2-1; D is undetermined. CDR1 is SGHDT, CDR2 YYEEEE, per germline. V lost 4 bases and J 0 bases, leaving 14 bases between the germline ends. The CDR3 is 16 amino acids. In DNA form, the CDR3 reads TGTGCCAGCAGCCCCCCGGCTCCCAGCTCCTACAATGAGCAGTTCTTC. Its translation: CASSPPAPSSYNEQFF.

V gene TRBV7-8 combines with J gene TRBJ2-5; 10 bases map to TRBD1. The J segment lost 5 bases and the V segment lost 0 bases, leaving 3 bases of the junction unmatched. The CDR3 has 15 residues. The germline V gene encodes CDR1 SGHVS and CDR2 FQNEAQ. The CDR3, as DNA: TGTGCCAGCAGCTTAGCGAGGACAGGGGGGGAGACCCAGTACTTC. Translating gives CASSLARTGGETQYF.

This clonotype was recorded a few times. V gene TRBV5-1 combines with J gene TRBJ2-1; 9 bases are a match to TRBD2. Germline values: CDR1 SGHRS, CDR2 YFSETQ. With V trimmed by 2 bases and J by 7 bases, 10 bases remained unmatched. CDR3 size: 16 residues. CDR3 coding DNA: TGCGCCAGCAGCTTTGGTGCTAGCGGGGCTGTTAATGAGCAGTTCTTC. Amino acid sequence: CASSFGASGAVNEQFF.

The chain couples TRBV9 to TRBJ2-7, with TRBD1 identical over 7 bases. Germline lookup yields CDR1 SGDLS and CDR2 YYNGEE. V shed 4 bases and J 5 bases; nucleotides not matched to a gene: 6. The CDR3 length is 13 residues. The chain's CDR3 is CASSPGQNNEQYF. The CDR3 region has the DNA TGTGCCAGCAGCCCGGGACAGAACAACGAGCAGTACTTC.

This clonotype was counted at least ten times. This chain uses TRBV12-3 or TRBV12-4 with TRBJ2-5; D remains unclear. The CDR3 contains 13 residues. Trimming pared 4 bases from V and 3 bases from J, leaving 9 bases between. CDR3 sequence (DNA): TGTGCCAGCAGTTATAGGACGGAAGAGACCCAGTACTTC. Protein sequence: CASSYRTEETQYF.

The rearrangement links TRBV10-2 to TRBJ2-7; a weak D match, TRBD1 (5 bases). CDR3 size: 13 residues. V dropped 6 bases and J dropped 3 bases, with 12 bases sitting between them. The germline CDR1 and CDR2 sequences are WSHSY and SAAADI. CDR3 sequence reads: CASRSNQGYEQYF. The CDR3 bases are TGCGCCAGCAGGTCAAACCAGGGCTACGAGCAGTACTTC.

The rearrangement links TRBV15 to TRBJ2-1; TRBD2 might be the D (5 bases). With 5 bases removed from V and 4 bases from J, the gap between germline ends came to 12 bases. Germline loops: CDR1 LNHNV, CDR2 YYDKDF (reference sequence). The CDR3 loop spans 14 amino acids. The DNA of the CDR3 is TGTGCCACCAGCCTCTCGGACTTTTACAATGAGCAGTTCTTC. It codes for CATSLSDFYNEQFF.

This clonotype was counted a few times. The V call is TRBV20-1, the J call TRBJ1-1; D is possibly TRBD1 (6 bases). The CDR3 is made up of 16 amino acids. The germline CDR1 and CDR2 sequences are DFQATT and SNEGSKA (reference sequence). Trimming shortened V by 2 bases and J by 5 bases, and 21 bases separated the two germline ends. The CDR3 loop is CSARPILGGARTEAFF. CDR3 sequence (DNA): TGCAGTGCTAGACCAATCCTCGGGGGGGCACGGACTGAAGCTTTCTTT.

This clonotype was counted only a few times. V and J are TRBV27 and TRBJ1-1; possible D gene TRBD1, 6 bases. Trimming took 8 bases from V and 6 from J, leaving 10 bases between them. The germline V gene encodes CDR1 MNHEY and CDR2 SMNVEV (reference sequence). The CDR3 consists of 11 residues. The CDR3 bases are TGTGCCAGCGGGGGCAGGGCTGAAGCTTTCTTT. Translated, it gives CASGGRAEAFF.

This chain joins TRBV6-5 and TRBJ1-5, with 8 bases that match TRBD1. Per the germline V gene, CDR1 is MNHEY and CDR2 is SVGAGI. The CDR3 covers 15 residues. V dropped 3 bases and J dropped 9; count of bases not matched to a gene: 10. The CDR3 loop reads CASSYGQGPPWPQHF. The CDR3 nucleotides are TGTGCCAGCAGTTATGGACAGGGCCCGCCGTGGCCCCAGCATTTT.

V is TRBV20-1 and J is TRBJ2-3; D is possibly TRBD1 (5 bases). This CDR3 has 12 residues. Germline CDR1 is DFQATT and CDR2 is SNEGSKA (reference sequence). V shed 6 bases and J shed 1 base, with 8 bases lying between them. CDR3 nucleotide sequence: TGCAGTGCACTACAGGGCACAGATACGCAGTATTTT. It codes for CSALQGTDTQYF.

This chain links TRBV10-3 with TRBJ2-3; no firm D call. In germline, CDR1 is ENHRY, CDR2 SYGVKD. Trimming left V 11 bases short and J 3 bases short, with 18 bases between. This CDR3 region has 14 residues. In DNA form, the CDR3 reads TGTGCCTCCTGGGCTAAGGCCGGAACAGATACGCAGTATTTT. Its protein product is CASWAKAGTDTQYF.

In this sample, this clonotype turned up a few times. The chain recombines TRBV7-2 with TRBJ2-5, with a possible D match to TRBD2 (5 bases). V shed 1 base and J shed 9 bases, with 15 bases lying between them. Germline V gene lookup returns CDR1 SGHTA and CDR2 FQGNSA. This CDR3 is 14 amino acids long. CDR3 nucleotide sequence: TGTGCCAGCAGCTTAGAGCCCGAACTAGGAGCCCAGTACTTC. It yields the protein CASSLEPELGAQYF.

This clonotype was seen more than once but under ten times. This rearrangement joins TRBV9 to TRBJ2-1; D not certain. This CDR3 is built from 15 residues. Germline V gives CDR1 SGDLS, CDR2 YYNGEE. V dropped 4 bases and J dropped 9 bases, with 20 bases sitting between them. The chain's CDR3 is CASSPRSYRDTEQFF. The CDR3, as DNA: TGTGCCAGCAGCCCCCGGTCGTATCGCGATACTGAGCAGTTCTTC.

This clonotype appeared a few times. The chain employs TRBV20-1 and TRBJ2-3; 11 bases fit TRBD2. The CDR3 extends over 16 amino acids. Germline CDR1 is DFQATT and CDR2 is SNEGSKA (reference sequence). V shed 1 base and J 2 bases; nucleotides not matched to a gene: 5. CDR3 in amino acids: CSARGIAGGPTDTQYF. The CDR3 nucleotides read TGCAGTGCTAGAGGAATAGCGGGAGGGCCCACAGATACGCAGTATTTT.

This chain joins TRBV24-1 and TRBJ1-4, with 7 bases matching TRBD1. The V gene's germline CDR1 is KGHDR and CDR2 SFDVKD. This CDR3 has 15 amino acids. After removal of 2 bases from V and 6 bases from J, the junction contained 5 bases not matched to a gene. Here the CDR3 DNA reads TGTGCCACCAGTGATTCGACAGGGCTACATGAAAAACTGTTTTTT. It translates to CATSDSTGLHEKLFF.

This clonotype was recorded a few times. The CDR3 here is CSATRVAGGSETQYF. DNA for the CDR3: TGCAGTGCTACCCGCGTAGCGGGGGGGTCAGAGACCCAGTACTTC. This rearrangement joins TRBV20-1 to TRBJ2-5, with 11 bases lining up with TRBD2. V was clipped by 4 bases and J by 4 bases; unmatched bases: 8. CDR3 size: 15 residues. Germline V gene lookup returns CDR1 DFQATT and CDR2 SNEGSKA (reference sequence).

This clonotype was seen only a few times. The DNA of the CDR3 is TGCGCCAGCAGCCCTGCTTTGGGGGAGCTGTTTTTT. It yields the protein CASSPALGELFF. This chain joins TRBV5-1 and TRBJ2-2; no clear D. Germline assignment: CDR1 SGHRS and CDR2 YFSETQ. V lost 4 bases and J 8 bases, leaving 9 bases between the germline ends. This CDR3 region has 12 residues. Full variable domain (rest looked up from reference TRBV5-1 and TRBJ2-2): KAGVTQTPRYLIKTRGQQVTLSCSPISGHRSVSWYQQTPGQGLQFLFEYFSETQRNKGNFPGRFSGRQFSNSRSEMNVSTLELGDSALYLCASSPALGELFFGEGSRLTVL.

CDR3 protein: CASSYFQGVHGYTF. The CDR3 DNA is TGTGCCAGCAGTTATTTCCAGGGAGTACATGGCTACACCTTC. The V gene is TRBV12-3 or TRBV12-4, the J gene TRBJ1-2, with D possibly matching TRBD1 (5 bases). The germline V and J ends were trimmed by 4 bases and 6 bases, with 15 bases remaining between them. There are 14 residues in the CDR3.

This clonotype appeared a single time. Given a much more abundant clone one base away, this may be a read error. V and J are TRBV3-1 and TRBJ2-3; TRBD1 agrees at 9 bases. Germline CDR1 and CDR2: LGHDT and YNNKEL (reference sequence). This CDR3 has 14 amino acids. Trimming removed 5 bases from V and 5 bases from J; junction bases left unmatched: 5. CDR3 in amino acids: CASSGGQGVDTQYF. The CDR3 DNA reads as TGTGCCAGCAGCGGGGGACAGGGTGTAGATACGCAGTATTTT.

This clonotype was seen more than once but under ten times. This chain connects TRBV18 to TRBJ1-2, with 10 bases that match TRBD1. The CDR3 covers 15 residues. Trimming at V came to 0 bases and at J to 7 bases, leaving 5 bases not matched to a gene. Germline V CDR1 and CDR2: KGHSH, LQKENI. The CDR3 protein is CASSPPGQGKVGYTF. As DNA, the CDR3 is TGTGCCAGCTCACCACCGGGACAGGGGAAAGTTGGCTACACCTTC.

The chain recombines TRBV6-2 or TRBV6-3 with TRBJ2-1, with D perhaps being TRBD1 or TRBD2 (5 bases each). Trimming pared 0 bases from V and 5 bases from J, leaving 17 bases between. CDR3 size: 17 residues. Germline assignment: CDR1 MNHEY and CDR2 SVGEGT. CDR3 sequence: CASSYSIGAPGNNEQFF. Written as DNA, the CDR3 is TGTGCCAGCAGTTACTCGATAGGGGCGCCGGGAAACAATGAGCAGTTCTTC.

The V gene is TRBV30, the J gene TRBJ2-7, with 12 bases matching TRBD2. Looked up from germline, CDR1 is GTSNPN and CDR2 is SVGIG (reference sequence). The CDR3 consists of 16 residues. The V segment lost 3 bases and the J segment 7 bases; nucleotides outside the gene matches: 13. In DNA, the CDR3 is TGTGCCTGGAGAGAAGATGGACTAGCGGGGAGGCGGGAGCAGTACTTC. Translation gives CAWREDGLAGRREQYF.